These 18 T cell receptor beta chains were all obtained from the same sample, sequenced in a study of identical twins. MiXCR, run by TCRdb on the 5' RACE reads, gives a single entry per CDR3 protein. In the table there are about 890,000 distinct CDR3 sequences, around 12% of which are singletons. The sample also formed part of further work on yellow fever vaccine responses in identical twins.

Sequenced material: PBMCs. The receptor source for this set is a woman between 18 and 30 years old in good health.

The CDR3 nucleotides read TGCGCCAGCAGCCAAGAAGGCGCGGGCTTTGCCTACAATGAGCAGTTCTTC. Translating gives CASSQEGAGFAYNEQFF. The rearrangement uses TRBV4-1 and TRBJ2-1; D may be TRBD2 (5 bases). V shed 0 bases and J shed 2 bases, with 14 bases lying between them. The CDR3 runs to 17 residues. Germline CDR1 MGHRA, CDR2 YSYEKL.

This clonotype was found many times. The chain couples TRBV5-1 to TRBJ2-1, with 10 positions matching TRBD2. The CDR3 has 16 amino acids. From germline, CDR1 is SGHRS and CDR2 YFSETQ. The V segment lost 0 bases and the J segment 2 bases; nucleotides outside the gene matches: 2. The CDR3, as DNA: TGCGCCAGCAGCTTGGTAGCGGGGGGCACCTACAATGAGCAGTTCTTC. Amino acid sequence: CASSLVAGGTYNEQFF.

This clonotype was observed a handful of times. The chain is built from TRBV16 and TRBJ2-2; a possible D gene is TRBD1 (6 bases). The germline V gene has CDR1 KGHSY and CDR2 FQNENV. With 2 bases removed from V and 3 bases from J, the gap between germline ends came to 13 bases. This CDR3 contains 16 residues. The CDR3 DNA reads TGTGCCAGCAGCCAACACAGGGTGAAATACACCGGGGAGCTGTTTTTT. Amino acid sequence: CASSQHRVKYTGELFF.

The chain combines TRBV2 with TRBJ2-1; 9 nucleotides match TRBD1. The CDR3 totals 14 residues. The V and J ends lost 8 bases and 10 bases, in that order; junction bases with no gene match: 12. Germline CDR1 reads SNHLY; CDR2 reads FYNNEI. DNA for the CDR3: TGTGCCAGCGGCGCGGGACAGGGAATTAGCGAGCAGTTCTTC. Its protein product is CASGAGQGISEQFF.

This chain connects TRBV6-5 to TRBJ2-1; no firm D call. The V end was cut by 7 bases, the J end by 5 bases, with 9 bases between. Germline CDR1 reads MNHEY; CDR2 reads SVGAGI. The CDR3 sequence is 12 residues long. Written as DNA, the CDR3 is TGTGCCAGCACCACGGCCGACAATGAGCAGTTCTTC. The encoded protein is CASTTADNEQFF.

Only a few counts were recorded for this clonotype. This chain joins TRBV25-1 and TRBJ2-4; 8 nucleotides align to TRBD1. The CDR3 has 17 amino acids. The trim removed 8 bases at V and 1 base at J, leaving 13 bases unmatched. Germline V gene lookup returns CDR1 MGHDK and CDR2 SYGVNS. Here the CDR3 reads CASPSRDRPKAKNIQYF. The CDR3 DNA follows: TGTGCCAGCCCGTCCCGGGACAGGCCCAAGGCCAAAAACATTCAGTACTTC.

V usage is TRBV28 and J usage is TRBJ2-3; 9 nucleotides agree with TRBD2. Unmatched junction bases numbered 17, after V lost 6 bases and J lost 7 bases. The CDR3 covers 17 residues. Germline V CDR1 and CDR2: MDHEN, SYDVKM. CDR3 bases: TGTGCCAGCAGCCCCAATGTTGGCGGGGGGGCGTGGAATACGCAGTATTTT. It is translated as CASSPNVGGGAWNTQYF.

The V call is TRBV15, the J call TRBJ2-2, with 10 bases identical to TRBD1. The CDR3 covers 13 residues. Germline V gene sequence: CDR1 LNHNV, CDR2 YYDKDF (reference sequence). V trimming: 6 bases; J trimming: 8 bases; junction bases outside the gene matches: 3. The CDR3 protein is CATSGTGAGELFF. The DNA for the CDR3 is TGTGCCACCAGTGGGACAGGGGCTGGGGAGCTGTTTTTT.

A few counts support this clonotype. The J gene is TRBJ1-2, the V gene TRBV24-1; 7 nucleotides agree with TRBD1. The CDR3 is 15 amino acids. Unmatched junction bases numbered 8, after V lost 4 bases and J lost 4 bases. Germline V gene data show CDR1 as KGHDR and CDR2 as SFDVKD. CDR3 nucleotides: TGTGCCACCAGTGACCCCGGGACAGAACTCTATGGCTACACCTTC. Its protein product is CATSDPGTELYGYTF.

V gene TRBV20-1 combines with J gene TRBJ2-6; a weak D match, TRBD1 (5 bases). CDR1 and CDR2 from the germline V gene are DFQATT and SNEGSKA (reference sequence). The CDR3 runs 14 residues. V was trimmed by 5 bases and J by 4 bases, leaving 12 bases between them. Here the CDR3 reads CSAPRVNGANVLTF. The CDR3, as DNA: TGCAGTGCTCCCAGGGTGAACGGGGCCAACGTCCTGACTTTC.

This chain links TRBV4-2 with TRBJ2-1; TRBD2 matches at 10 bases. Unmatched junction bases numbered 23, after V lost 1 base and J lost 8 bases. Germline V gives CDR1 LGHNA, CDR2 YNFKEQ. The CDR3 sequence is 21 residues long. CDR3 protein: CASSQALGTTSGSPPLYEQFF. The DNA of the CDR3 is TGTGCCAGCAGCCAAGCACTGGGAACGACTAGCGGGTCCCCTCCACTGTATGAGCAGTTCTTC.

This clonotype showed up just once. V and J are TRBV5-4 and TRBJ2-5; 11 positions match TRBD2. The germline V gene has CDR1 SGHNT and CDR2 YYREEE (reference sequence). The J segment lost 1 base and the V segment lost 4 bases, leaving 12 bases of the junction unmatched. The CDR3 sequence is 18 residues long. CDR3 region: CASSRASGGPKGQETQYF. CDR3 sequence (DNA): TGTGCCAGCAGCCGCGCTAGCGGGGGGCCAAAGGGCCAAGAGACCCAGTACTTC.

CDR3: CASSQGFGVETQYF. The CDR3 DNA follows: TGCGCCAGCAGCCAGGGGTTTGGGGTAGAGACCCAGTACTTC. The genes are TRBV4-1 and TRBJ2-5, with D hard to call. Germline V lookup: CDR1 MGHRA, CDR2 YSYEKL. Trimming stripped 3 bases from V and 4 bases from J, with 12 bases between. The CDR3 consists of 14 residues.

This chain uses TRBV6-5 with TRBJ2-1; 7 bases line up with TRBD2. The J segment lost 3 bases and the V segment lost 2 bases, leaving 4 bases of the junction unmatched. CDR3 length: 15 amino acids. Germline CDR1 reads MNHEY; CDR2 reads SVGAGI. The CDR3 DNA sequence: TGTGCCAGCAGTTACGCCGGGACTAACTACAATGAGCAGTTCTTC. Its translation: CASSYAGTNYNEQFF.

This clonotype came up many times. The genes are TRBV7-2 and TRBJ2-3; D remains ambiguous. Deletions cut 4 bases from V and 0 bases from J, with 5 bases between. Germline lookup yields CDR1 SGHTA and CDR2 FQGNSA. The CDR3 has 13 amino acids. As DNA, the CDR3 is TGTGCCAGCAGCTCGACTAGCACAGATACGCAGTATTTT. Protein sequence: CASSSTSTDTQYF.

The gene calls are TRBV12-3 or TRBV12-4 and TRBJ2-5; 10 positions match TRBD2. After removal of 5 bases from V and 5 bases from J, the junction contained 11 bases not matched to a gene. This CDR3 has 16 residues. The CDR3 DNA reads TGTGCCAGCAGTCCCCTCAGCGGGGGGGCCCGGGAGACCCAGTACTTC. Its translation: CASSPLSGGARETQYF.

The chain is built from TRBV6-5 and TRBJ2-3; either TRBD1 or TRBD2 may fit D (5 bases each). From germline, CDR1 is MNHEY and CDR2 SVGAGI. There are 18 residues in the CDR3. Trimming pared 2 bases from V and 2 bases from J, leaving 20 bases between. CDR3 nucleotides: TGTGCCAGCAGTTACGGACCGTTCGGGGCGGAACCCACAGATACGCAGTATTTT. Translated, it gives CASSYGPFGAEPTDTQYF.

J is TRBJ2-2 and V is TRBV2; 10 positions agree with TRBD2. The CDR3 contains 15 residues. Germline loops: CDR1 SNHLY, CDR2 FYNNEI. Trimming at V came to 7 bases and at J to 5 bases, leaving 7 bases not matched to a gene. CDR3 sequence reads: CASKEAGGRTGELFF. The CDR3 coding sequence is TGTGCCAGCAAGGAAGCGGGAGGGAGAACCGGGGAGCTGTTTTTT.